A selection of T cell receptor beta chains follows, all from one sample in a study of response to subunit inactivated influenza vaccine. MiXCR, run by TCRdb on the RT-PCR reads, gives a single entry per CDR3 protein. The sample has around 570,000 distinct CDR3 sequences; about 11% are singletons. These data also formed part of another study, on T cells expressing NK-cell markers.

The material was PBMCs from blood, obtained on the day of vaccination. The receptors stem from a man aged 45-60 years who received an inactivated influenza vaccine. Each CDR3 is given with its conserved first and last residue. The D gene is left open where the match is weak. Only some rows state a clone size, as once, few, many or a class for expanded clones.

CDR3 protein,CDR3 DNA,V gene,clone size,D gene,J gene
CASSPYRDSYNEQFF,TGTGCCAGCTCACCATATCGGGACTCCTACAATGAGCAGTTCTTC,TRBV18,.,.,TRBJ2-1
CASSLQGPRKLFF,TGTGCCAGCAGCTTACAGGGCCCTCGAAAACTGTTTTTT,TRBV7-2,few,.,TRBJ1-4
CASSSPGLAGLLGRSTDTQYF,TGTGCCAGCAGCTCCCCTGGACTAGCGGGATTATTGGGTAGGAGCACAGATACGCAGTATTTT,TRBV11-1,few,TRBD2,TRBJ2-3
CAIRGQGVDNEQFF,TGTGCCATCAGAGGACAGGGGGTCGACAATGAGCAGTTCTTC,TRBV10-3,.,TRBD1,TRBJ2-1
CASSLYLGNEQFF,TGTGCCAGCAGCTTATACCTGGGGAATGAGCAGTTCTTC,TRBV11-2,few,.,TRBJ2-1
CSAAMTGSYEQYF,TGCAGTGCGGCTATGACGGGGTCCTACGAGCAGTACTTC,TRBV20-1,few,.,TRBJ2-7
CASSEVTSPETQYF,TGTGCCAGCAGTGAAGTGACTAGCCCAGAGACCCAGTACTTC,TRBV2,.,TRBD2,TRBJ2-5
CASSGRFSGANVLTF,TGTGCCAGCAGTGGGAGATTCTCTGGGGCCAACGTCCTGACTTTC,TRBV25-1,few,.,TRBJ2-6
CSAGQGSNTEAFF,TGCAGCGCCGGACAGGGATCTAACACTGAAGCTTTCTTT,TRBV29-1,.,TRBD1,TRBJ1-1
CATSRDSGASYEQYF,TGTGCCACCAGCAGAGATTCGGGTGCCTCCTACGAGCAGTACTTC,TRBV15,.,.,TRBJ2-7
CASLQETQYF,TGTGCCAGTCTCCAAGAGACCCAGTACTTC,TRBV12-3/TRBV12-4,many,.,TRBJ2-5
CASSGGTDAAGQFF,TGTGCCAGCAGTGGGGGGACAGACGCGGCCGGGCAGTTCTTC,TRBV6-1,.,TRBD1,TRBJ2-1
CASSAQGGPRKWSYEQYF,TGTGCCAGCAGCGCCCAGGGGGGCCCTAGGAAATGGTCCTACGAGCAGTACTTC,TRBV11-1,.,.,TRBJ2-7
CASSQLDRENGYTF,TGTGCCAGCAGCCAACTGGACAGGGAAAATGGCTACACCTTC,TRBV4-2,.,TRBD1,TRBJ1-2
CSARGTSGAAPYEQYF,TGCAGTGCTAGGGGGACTAGCGGGGCCGCGCCCTACGAGCAGTACTTC,TRBV20-1,few,TRBD2,TRBJ2-7
CSVGTWTGGYTF,TGCAGCGTTGGGACTTGGACGGGTGGCTACACCTTC,TRBV29-1,few,.,TRBJ1-2
CASSQFPGNTGELFF,TGTGCCAGCAGCCAATTTCCAGGGAACACCGGGGAGCTGTTTTTT,TRBV3-1,few,.,TRBJ2-2